These 11 T cell receptor beta chains share one sample of origin, sequenced in a study of CD8 T cells in Susac syndrome. An amount of RNA that ranged from about 0.45 to 1 ug was reverse transcribed with random hexamers. TCRdb analysed the immunoSEQ multiplex PCR reads with MiXCR anew, one entry per CDR3 protein. The data contain roughly 120,000 distinct CDR3 sequences, approximately 95% of them seen just once; the ten biggest clones take up roughly 0.31%. Sequences were obtained from CD8+ T cells from PBMCs. These TCRs come from a human donor with multiple sclerosis.

This clonotype was counted a few times. The CDR3 bases are TGTGCCAGCAAGGGAATAGCGGGCGAGCAGTACGTC. It yields the protein CASKGIAGEQYV. This chain uses TRBV12-3 or TRBV12-4 with TRBJ2-7; TRBD2 matches 7 bases. With 7 bases clipped from V and 6 bases from J, the junction kept 6 bases outside the gene matches. This CDR3 has 12 amino acids.

About this clonotype: One end of the junction is discordant with germline, which a read error may explain. The chain carries TRBV11-2 and TRBJ2-3; 12 nucleotides agree with TRBD2. The CDR3 spans 15 residues. Germline CDR1 reads SGHAT; CDR2 reads FQNNGV. The CDR3 sequence is CASSPGGTSGHTRPF. CDR3 nucleotide sequence: TGTGCCAGCAGCCCTGGGGGGACTAGCGGGCATACTCGACCTTTT. Together with reference TRBV11-2 and TRBJ2-3, the CDR3 gives the full variable domain: EAGVAQSPRYKIIEKRQSVAFWCNPISGHATLYWYQQILGQGPKLLIQFQNNGVVDDSQLPKDRFSAERLKGVDSTLKIQPAKLEDSAVYLCASSPGGTSGHTRPFGPGTRLTVL.

The chain uses TRBV7-9 and TRBJ2-5; 14 bases align to TRBD2. The CDR3 runs 17 residues. J was trimmed by 6 bases and V by 5 bases; bases with no gene match: 11. Germline values: CDR1 SEHNR, CDR2 FQNEAQ (reference sequence). DNA for the CDR3: TGTGCCAGCAGCGGAGGGACTAGCGGGAGATGGCTCAAGACCCAGTACTTC. It translates to CASSGGTSGRWLKTQYF. The full variable domain, its missing parts supplied by reference TRBV7-9 and TRBJ2-5, is DTGVSQNPRHKITKRGQNVTFRCDPISEHNRLYWYRQTLGQGPEFLTYFQNEAQLEKSRLLSDRFSAERPKGSFSTLEIQRTEQGDSAMYLCASSGGTSGRWLKTQYFGPGTRLLVL.

The chain is built from TRBV4-1 and TRBJ2-7, with D tentatively TRBD2 (6 bases). This CDR3 region has 12 residues. V was cut by 5 bases and J by 7 bases, with 12 bases left in between. Germline loops: CDR1 MGHRA, CDR2 YSYEKL. CDR3 in amino acids: CASSALGTEQYV. The CDR3 bases are TGCGCCAGCAGCGCACTTGGGACTGAGCAGTACGTC.

The V and J genes are TRBV7-9 and TRBJ1-2, with TRBD1 identical over 11 bases. The CDR3 length is 15 residues. V was pared by 7 bases and J by 8 bases, with 12 bases of the junction left unmatched. CDR1 and CDR2 from the germline V gene are SEHNR and FQNEAQ (reference sequence). The chain's CDR3 is CASKRSGQGERGYTF. In nucleotides, the CDR3 is TGTGCCAGCAAAAGATCGGGACAGGGGGAACGGGGCTACACCTTC.

The V call is TRBV20-1, the J call TRBJ1-1; D uncertain. Germline V gene data show CDR1 as DFQATT and CDR2 as SNEGSKA (reference sequence). This CDR3 has 12 amino acids. Deletions cut 0 bases from V and 8 bases from J, with 10 bases between. The CDR3 here is CSARELGSEAFF. DNA for the CDR3: TGCAGTGCTAGAGAGCTCGGAAGCGAAGCTTTCTTT.

CDR3 DNA sequence: TGCAGCGGAACAGGGGGGGTCTACAATGAGCAGTTCTTC. Translating it yields CSGTGGVYNEQFF. V is TRBV29-1 and J is TRBJ2-1; TRBD1 might be the D (8 bases). The CDR3 totals 13 residues. Germline V CDR1 and CDR2: SQVTM, ANQGSEA. The ends were cut back, 7 bases at V and 3 bases at J, with 13 bases in the middle.

The chain joins TRBV2 to TRBJ2-2, with 8 positions matching TRBD1. The CDR3 length is 15 residues. V gave up 7 bases and J gave up 0 bases; unmatched junction bases: 4. From germline, CDR1 is SNHLY and CDR2 FYNNEI. The chain's CDR3 is CASIQGATNTGELFF. The CDR3 DNA sequence: TGTGCCAGCATCCAGGGGGCAACGAACACCGGGGAGCTGTTTTTT.

The chain links TRBV4-1 to TRBJ2-7; 7 nucleotides match TRBD2. The CDR3 is 16 residues long. Germline lookup yields CDR1 MGHRA and CDR2 YSYEKL. Germline trimming cut 3 bases from V and 0 bases from J; bases unmatched to any gene: 8. CDR3 residues: CASSQETAGVSYEQYF. The CDR3 region has the DNA TGCGCCAGCAGCCAGGAGACCGCGGGAGTCTCCTACGAGCAGTACTTC.

The genes are TRBV7-9 and TRBJ2-7; the D is unclear. Trimming cost V 7 bases and J 5 bases, with 15 bases left between them. Germline CDR1 and CDR2: SEHNR and FQNEAQ (reference sequence). The CDR3 has 13 residues. The CDR3, as DNA: TGTGCCAGCATTCCCCTTTCCTTTGACGAGCAGTACTTC. It yields the protein CASIPLSFDEQYF.

The chain couples TRBV5-1 to TRBJ2-2; a weak D match, TRBD1 (6 bases). With 0 bases removed from V and 3 bases from J, the gap between germline ends came to 12 bases. Per the germline V gene, CDR1 is SGHRS and CDR2 is YFSETQ. The CDR3 is made up of 16 amino acids. CDR3 region: CASSLVRTEYTGELFF. As DNA, the CDR3 is TGCGCCAGCAGCTTGGTTCGGACAGAGTACACCGGGGAGCTGTTTTTT.